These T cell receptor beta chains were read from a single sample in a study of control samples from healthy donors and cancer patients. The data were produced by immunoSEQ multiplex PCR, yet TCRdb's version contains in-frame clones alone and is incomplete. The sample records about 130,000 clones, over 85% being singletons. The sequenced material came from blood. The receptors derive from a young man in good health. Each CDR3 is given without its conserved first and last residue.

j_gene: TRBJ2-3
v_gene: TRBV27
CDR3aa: ASSFTQAGAGEQY

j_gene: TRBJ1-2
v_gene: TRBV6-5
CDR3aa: AIWAQIYGYT

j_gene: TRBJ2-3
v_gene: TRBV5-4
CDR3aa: ASSSVDWVTDTQY

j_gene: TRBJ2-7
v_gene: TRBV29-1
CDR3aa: SVINSSYEQY

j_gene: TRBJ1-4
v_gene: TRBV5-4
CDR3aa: ASSFFGRGTATNEKLF

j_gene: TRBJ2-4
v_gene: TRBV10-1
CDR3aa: ASSEGGGLDKNIQY

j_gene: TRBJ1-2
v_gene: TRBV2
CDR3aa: ASRGQGVIYGYT

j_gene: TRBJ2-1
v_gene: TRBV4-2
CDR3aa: ASSQDAAGGQGGDEQF

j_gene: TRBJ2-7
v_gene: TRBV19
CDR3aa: ASSTPGQSYEQY

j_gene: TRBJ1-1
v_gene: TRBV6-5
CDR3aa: ASSLRGVNTEAF

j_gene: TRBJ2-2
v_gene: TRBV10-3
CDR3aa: AISATSGGANTGELF

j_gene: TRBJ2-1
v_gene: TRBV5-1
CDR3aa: ASFKGTPYDEQF

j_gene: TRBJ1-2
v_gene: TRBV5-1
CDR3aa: ASSLAGGSNGYT

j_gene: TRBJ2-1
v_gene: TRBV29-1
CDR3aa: SVISQNSYNEQF

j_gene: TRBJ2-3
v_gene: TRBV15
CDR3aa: ATSRDEDTQY

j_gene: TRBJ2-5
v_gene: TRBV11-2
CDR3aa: ASSLVSPWRY

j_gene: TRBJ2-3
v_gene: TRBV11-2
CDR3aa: ASSTRTESTDTQY

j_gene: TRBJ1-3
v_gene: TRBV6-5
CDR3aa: AISGQSGNTIY

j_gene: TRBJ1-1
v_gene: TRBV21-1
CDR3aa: ASSKGKRTGREAF

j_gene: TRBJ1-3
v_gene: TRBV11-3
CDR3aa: ASSQGYSGNTIY

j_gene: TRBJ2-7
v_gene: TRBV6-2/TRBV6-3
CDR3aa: ASSYLTIETGPYEQY

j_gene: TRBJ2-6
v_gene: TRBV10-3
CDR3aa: AISEGLAVVSGANVLT

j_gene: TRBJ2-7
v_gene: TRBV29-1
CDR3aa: SVDGTGAPGLYEQY

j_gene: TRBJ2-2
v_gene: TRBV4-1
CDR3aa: ASSRRANTGELF

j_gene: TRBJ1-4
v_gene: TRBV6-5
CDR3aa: ASKTNRATNEKLF

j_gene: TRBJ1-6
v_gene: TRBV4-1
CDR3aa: ASSQEQGRGSPLH

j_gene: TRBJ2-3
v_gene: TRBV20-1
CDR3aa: SASRASGGVTDTQY

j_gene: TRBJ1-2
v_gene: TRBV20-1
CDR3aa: SARGGDGYT

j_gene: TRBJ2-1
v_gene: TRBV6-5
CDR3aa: ASHGTSGGAHEQF

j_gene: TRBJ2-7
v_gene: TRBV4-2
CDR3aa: ASSQNAHGALSYEQY

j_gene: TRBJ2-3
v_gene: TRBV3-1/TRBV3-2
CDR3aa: ASSVRDTQY